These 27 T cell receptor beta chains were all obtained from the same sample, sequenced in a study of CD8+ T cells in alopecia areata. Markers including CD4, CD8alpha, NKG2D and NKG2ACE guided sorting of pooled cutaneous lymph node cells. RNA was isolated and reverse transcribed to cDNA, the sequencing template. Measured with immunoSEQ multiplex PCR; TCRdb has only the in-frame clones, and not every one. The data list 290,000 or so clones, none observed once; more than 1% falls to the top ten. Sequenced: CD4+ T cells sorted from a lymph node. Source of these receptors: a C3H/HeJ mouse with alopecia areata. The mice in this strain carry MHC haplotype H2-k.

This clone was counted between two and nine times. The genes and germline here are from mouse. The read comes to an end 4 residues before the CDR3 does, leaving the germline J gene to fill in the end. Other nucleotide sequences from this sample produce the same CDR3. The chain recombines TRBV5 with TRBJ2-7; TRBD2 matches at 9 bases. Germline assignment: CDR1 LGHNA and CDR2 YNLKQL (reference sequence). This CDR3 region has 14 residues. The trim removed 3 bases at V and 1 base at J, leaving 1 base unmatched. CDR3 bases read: TGTGCCAGCAGCCAGACTGGGGGATCCTAT. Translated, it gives CASSQTGGSY. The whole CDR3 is CASSQTGGSYEQYF.

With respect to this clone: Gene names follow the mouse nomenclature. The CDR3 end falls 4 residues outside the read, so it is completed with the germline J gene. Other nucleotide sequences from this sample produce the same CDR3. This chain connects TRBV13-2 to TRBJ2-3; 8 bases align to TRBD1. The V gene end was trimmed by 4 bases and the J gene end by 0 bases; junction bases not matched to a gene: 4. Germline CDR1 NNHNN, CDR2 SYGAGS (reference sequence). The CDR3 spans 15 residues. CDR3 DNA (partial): TGTGCCAGCGGTCGGACAGGGTCTAGTGCAGAA. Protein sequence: CASGRTGSSAE. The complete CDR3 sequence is CASGRTGSSAETLYF.

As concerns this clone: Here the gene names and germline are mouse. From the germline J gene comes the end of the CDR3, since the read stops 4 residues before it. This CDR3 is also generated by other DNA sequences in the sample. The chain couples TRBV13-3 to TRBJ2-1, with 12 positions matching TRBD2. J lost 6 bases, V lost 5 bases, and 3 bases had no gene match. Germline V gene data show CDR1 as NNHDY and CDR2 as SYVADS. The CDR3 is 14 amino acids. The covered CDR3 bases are TGTGCCAGCAGCCGACTGGGGGGGCTTGCT. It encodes CASSRLGGLA. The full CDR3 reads CASSRLGGLAEQFF.

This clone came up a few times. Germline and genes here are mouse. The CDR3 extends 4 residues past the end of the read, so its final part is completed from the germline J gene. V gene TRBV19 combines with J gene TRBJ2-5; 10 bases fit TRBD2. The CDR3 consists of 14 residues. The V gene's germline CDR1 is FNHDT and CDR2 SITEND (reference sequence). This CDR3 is CASRRGLGKDTQYF. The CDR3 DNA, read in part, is TGTGCCAGCAGACGGGGACTGGGGAAAGAC.

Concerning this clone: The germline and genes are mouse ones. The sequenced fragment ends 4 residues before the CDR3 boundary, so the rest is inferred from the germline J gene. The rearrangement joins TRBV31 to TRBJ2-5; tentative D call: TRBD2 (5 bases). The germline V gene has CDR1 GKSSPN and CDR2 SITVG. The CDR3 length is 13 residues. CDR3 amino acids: CAWSLRWEDTQYF. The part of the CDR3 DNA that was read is TGTGCCTGGAGTCTACGCTGGGAAGAC. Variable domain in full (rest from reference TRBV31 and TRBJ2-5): AQTIHQWPVAEIKAVGSPLSLGCTIKGKSSPNLYWYWQATGGTLQQLFYSITVGQVESVVQLNLSASRPKDDQFILSTEKLLLSHSGFYLCAWSLRWEDTQYFGPGTRLLVL.

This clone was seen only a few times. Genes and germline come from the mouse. The CDR3 bases that were read are TGTGCCAGCGGTGATGTCGGGGGGTGGTCAGAA. It encodes CASGDVGGWSE. The entire CDR3 protein is CASGDVGGWSETLYF. The V and J genes are TRBV13-2 and TRBJ2-3; D is perhaps TRBD2 (6 bases). The sequence runs out 4 residues before the end of the CDR3; the remainder is reconstructed from the germline J gene. Trimming shortened V by 0 bases and J by 4 bases, and 12 bases separated the two germline ends. This CDR3 has 15 amino acids. Germline CDR1 and CDR2: NNHNN and SYGAGS (reference sequence).

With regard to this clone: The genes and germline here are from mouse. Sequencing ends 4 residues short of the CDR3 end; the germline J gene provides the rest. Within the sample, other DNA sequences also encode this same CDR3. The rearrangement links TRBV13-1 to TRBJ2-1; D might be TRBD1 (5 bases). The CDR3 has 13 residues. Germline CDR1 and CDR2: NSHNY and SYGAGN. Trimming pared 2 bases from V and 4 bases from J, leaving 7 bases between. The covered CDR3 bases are TGTGCCAGCAGTGAGGACAATTATGCT. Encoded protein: CASSEDNYA. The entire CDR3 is CASSEDNYAEQFF.

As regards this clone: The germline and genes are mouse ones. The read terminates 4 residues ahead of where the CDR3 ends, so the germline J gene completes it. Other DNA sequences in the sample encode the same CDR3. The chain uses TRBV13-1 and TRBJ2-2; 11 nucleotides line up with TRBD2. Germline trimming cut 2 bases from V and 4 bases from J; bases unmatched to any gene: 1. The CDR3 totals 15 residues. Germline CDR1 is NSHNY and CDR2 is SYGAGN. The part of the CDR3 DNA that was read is TGTGCCAGCAGTGACGGGACTGGGGGCACCGGG. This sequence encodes CASSDGTGGTG. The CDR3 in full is CASSDGTGGTGQLYF.

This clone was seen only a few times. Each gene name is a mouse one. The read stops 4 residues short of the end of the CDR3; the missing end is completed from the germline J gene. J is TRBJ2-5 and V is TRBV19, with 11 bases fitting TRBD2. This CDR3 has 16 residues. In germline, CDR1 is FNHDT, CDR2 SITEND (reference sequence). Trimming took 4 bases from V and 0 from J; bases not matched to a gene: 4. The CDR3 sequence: CASSEGLGDNQDTQYF. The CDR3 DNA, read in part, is TGTGCCAGCAGTGAGGGACTGGGGGATAACCAAGAC.

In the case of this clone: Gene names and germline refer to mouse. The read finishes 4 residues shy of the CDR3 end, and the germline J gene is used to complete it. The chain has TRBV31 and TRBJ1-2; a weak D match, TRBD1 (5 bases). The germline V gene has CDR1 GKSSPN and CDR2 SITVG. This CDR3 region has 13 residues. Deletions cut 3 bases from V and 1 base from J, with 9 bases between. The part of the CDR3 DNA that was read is TGTGCCTGGAGCATCACAGGAAACTCC. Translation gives CAWSITGNS. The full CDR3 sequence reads CAWSITGNSDYTF.

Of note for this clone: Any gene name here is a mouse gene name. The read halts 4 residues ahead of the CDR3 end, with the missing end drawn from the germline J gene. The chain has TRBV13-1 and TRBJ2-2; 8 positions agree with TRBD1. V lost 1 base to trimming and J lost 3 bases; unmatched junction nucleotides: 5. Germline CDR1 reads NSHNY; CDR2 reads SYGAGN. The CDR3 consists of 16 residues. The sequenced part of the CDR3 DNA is TGTGCCAGCAGTGATCCCGGGACAGGCGACACCGGG. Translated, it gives CASSDPGTGDTG. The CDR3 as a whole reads CASSDPGTGDTGQLYF.

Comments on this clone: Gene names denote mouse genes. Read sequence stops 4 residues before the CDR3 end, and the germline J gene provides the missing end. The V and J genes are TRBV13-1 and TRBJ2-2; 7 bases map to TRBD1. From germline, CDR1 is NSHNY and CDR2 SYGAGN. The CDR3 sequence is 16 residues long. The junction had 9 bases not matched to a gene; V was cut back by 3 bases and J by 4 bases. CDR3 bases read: TGTGCCAGCAGTGGTCGACAGGGCGGAGGCACCGGG. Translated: CASSGRQGGGTG. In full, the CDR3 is CASSGRQGGGTGQLYF.

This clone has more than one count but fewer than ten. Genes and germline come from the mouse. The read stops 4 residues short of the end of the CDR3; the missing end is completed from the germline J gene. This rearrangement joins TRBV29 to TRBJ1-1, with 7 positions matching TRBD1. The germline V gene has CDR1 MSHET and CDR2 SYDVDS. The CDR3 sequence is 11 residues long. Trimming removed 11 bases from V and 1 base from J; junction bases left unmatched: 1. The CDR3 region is CAYRGNTEVFF. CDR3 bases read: TGTGCTTACAGGGGAAACACA.

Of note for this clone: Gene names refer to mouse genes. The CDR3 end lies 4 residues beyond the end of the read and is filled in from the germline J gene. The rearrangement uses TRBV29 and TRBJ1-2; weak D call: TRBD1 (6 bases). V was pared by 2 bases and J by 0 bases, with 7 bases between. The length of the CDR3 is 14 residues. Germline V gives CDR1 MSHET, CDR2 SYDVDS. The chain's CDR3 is CASSLRGSNSDYTF. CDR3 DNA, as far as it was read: TGTGCTAGCAGTTTAAGGGGGTCAAACTCC.

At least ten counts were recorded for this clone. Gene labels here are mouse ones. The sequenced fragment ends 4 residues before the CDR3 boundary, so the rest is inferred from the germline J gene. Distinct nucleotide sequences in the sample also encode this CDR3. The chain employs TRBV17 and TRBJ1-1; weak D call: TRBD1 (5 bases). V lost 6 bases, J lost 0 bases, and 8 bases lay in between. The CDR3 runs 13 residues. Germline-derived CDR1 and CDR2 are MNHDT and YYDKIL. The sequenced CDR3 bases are TGTGCTAGCAGCCGGACAACAAACACA. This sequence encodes CASSRTTNT. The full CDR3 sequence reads CASSRTTNTEVFF.

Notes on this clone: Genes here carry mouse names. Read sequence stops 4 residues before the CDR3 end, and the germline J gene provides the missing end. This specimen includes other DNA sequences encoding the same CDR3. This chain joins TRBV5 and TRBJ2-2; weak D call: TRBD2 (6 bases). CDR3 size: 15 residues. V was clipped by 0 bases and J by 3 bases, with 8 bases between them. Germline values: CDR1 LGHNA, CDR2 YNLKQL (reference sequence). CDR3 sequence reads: CASSQDWGYTGQLYF. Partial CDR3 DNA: TGTGCCAGCAGCCAAGACTGGGGTTACACCGGG.

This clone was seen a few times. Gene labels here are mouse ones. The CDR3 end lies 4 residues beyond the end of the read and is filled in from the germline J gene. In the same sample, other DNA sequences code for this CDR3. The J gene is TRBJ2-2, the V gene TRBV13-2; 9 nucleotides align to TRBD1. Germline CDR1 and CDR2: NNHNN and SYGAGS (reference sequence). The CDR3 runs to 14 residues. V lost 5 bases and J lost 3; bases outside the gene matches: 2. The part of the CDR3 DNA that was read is TGTGCCAGCGGGGACAGGGGAGACACCGGG. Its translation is CASGDRGDTG. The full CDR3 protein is CASGDRGDTGQLYF.

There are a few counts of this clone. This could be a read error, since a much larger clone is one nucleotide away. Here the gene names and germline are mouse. The chain's CDR3 is CTCSTGQGYEQYF. Partial CDR3 DNA: TGCACCTGCAGTACGGGACAGGGGTAT. V gene TRBV1 combines with J gene TRBJ2-7, with 10 bases identical to TRBD1. The observed sequence ends 4 residues before the CDR3 terminus, with the missing tail filled in from the germline J gene. CDR3 size: 13 residues. CDR1 is NSQYPW and CDR2 is LRSPGD in the germline V gene (reference sequence).

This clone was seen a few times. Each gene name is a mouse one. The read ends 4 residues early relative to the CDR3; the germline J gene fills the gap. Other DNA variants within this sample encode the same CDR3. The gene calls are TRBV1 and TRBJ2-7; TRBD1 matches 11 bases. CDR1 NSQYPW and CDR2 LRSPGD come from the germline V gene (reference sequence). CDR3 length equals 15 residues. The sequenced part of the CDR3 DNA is TGCACCTGCAGTGCGCCCGGGACAGGGGGTTAT. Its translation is CTCSAPGTGGY. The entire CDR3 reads CTCSAPGTGGYEQYF.

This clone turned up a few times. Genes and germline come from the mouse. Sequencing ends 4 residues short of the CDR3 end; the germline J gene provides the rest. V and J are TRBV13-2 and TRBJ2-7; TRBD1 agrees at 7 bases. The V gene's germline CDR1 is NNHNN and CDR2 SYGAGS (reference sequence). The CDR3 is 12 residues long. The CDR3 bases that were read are TGTGCCAGCGGACAGGGGAGGGAT. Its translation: CASGQGRD. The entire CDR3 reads CASGQGRDEQYF.

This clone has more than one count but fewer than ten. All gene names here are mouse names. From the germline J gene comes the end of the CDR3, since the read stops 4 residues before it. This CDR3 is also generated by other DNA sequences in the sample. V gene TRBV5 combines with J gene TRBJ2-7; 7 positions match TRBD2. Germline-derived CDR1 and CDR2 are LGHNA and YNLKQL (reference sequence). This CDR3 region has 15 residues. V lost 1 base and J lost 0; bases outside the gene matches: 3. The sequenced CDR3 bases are TGTGCCAGCAGCCAAGTACTGGGGAGCTCCTAT. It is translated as CASSQVLGSSY. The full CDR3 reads CASSQVLGSSYEQYF.

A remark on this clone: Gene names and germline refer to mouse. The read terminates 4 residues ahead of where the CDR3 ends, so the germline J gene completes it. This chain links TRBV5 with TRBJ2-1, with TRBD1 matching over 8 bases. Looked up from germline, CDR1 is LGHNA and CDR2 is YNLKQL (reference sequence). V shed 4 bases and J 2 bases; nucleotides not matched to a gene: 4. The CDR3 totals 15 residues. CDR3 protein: CASSLPGQDYAEQFF. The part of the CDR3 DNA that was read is TGTGCCAGCAGCCTCCCGGGACAGGACTATGCT.

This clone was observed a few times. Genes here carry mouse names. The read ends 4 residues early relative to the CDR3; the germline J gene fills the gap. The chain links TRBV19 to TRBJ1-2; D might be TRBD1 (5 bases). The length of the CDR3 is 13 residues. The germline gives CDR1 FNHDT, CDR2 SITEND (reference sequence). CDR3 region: CASSIQGGGDYTF. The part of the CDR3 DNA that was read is TGTGCCAGCAGTATACAGGGTGGAGGC.

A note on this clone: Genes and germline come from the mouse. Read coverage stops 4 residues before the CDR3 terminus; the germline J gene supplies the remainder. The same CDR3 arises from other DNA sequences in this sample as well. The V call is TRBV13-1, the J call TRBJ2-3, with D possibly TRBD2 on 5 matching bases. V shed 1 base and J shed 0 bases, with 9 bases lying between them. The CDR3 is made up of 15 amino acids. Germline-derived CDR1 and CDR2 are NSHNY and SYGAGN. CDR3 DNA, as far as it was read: TGTGCCAGCAGTGATCCGAGGACTAGTGCAGAA. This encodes CASSDPRTSAE. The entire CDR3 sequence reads CASSDPRTSAETLYF.

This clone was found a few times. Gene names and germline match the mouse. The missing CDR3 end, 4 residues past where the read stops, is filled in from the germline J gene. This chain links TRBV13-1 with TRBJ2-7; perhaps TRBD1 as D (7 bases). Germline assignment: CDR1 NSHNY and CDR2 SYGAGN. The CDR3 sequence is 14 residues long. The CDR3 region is CASSGGRGRDEQYF. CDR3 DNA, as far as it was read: TGTGCCAGCAGTGGGGGGAGGGGGCGCGAT.

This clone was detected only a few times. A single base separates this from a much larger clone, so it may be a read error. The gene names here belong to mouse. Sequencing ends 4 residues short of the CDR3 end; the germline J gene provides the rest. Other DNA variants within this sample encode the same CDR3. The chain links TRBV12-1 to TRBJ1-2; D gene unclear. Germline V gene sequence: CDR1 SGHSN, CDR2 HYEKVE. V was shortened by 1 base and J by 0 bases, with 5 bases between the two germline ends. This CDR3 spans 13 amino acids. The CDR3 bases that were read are TGTGCCAGCTCTCTACAGCCAAACTCC. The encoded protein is CASSLQPNS. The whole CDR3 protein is CASSLQPNSDYTF.

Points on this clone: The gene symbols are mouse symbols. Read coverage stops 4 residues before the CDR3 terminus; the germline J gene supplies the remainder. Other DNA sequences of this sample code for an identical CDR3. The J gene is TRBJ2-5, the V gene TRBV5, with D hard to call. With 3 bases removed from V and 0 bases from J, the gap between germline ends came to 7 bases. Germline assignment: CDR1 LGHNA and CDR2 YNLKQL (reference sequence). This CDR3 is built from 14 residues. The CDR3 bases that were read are TGTGCCAGCAGCCAGGGGAGCAACCAAGAC. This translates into CASSQGSNQD. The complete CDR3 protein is CASSQGSNQDTQYF.